The clone carrying this T cell receptor (beta chain) was observed many times. This CDR3 is 19 amino acids long. Trimming shortened V by 1 base and J by 0 bases, and 22 bases separated the two germline ends. Germline V lookup: CDR1 SNHLY, CDR2 FYNNEI. These data belong to a study of Graves' ophthalmopathy and Graves' hyperthyroidism. The wider study: Peripheral blood was collected at initial diagnosis, before any treatment.

RNA transcripts provided the template for amplifying TCR beta CDR3 regions. HTBI-primed first-round RT-PCR preceded second-round multiplex PCR. In TCRdb, the multiplex PCR reads were re-called with MiXCR into one record per CDR3 protein. Seen here are just over 600,000 distinct CDR3 sequences, about 20% observed once, and the top ten hold roughly 6.9%. Hyperthyroidism showing no ophthalmopathy within 18 months of follow-up was stable. Hyperthyroidism was new, under 2 months, in patients aged 18 to 65. This TCR derives from a woman younger than 30 with stable Graves' hyperthyroidism. Some clones in this sample may be carry-over from other donors' samples. This chain joins TRBV2 and TRBJ2-7; tentatively, D is TRBD2 (5 bases). Material: peripheral blood. The CDR3 loop reads CASSEVQAMDWIPSYEQYF. The CDR3 region has the DNA TGTGCCAGCAGTGAAGTTCAGGCAATGGACTGGATACCCTCCTACGAGCAGTACTTC.